Below, one T cell receptor (beta chain) is given with its context. This entry comes from a study of shared clonotypes between healthy human individuals. The CDR3 is 13 amino acids. Deletions cut 2 bases from V and 4 bases from J, with 9 bases between. Germline CDR1 SNHLY, CDR2 FYNNEI. The table came from immunoSEQ multiplex PCR; TCRdb's copy has only in-frame clones and leaves some out. The sample yields around 700,000 clones, roughly 72% seen once. The TCR comes from a woman aged 25-40 years in good health. The rearrangement uses TRBV2 and TRBJ2-7, with D hard to call. Sequencing was carried out using memory CD4+ T cells sorted from blood. The subset denotes: CD45RA-negative fraction. CDR3 sequence (DNA): TGTGCCAGCAGTGAACTTAGACCTTACGAGCAGTACTTC. This sequence encodes CASSELRPYEQYF.